These T cell receptor beta chains were read from a single sample in a study of vaccination and CD4 T cells after COVID-19. Which antigens these TCRs recognize remains unknown. TCRdb independently ran MiXCR on the PCR reads; one entry per CDR3 protein. Of fewer than 25,000 distinct CDR3 sequences listed, roughly 49% were seen once; the top ten hold about 4%. Sequenced sample: CD4+ T cells from blood, cultured in vitro. The source of these receptors is a human donor who had recovered from COVID-19. The CDR3 runs from the conserved cysteine through the conserved F or W. Each record gives: V gene, J gene, clone size, D gene, CDR3 protein, CDR3 DNA. The D gene is left open where the match is weak. A clone size is listed for some rows: how often the clone was seen (once, few, many), or a class if it is expanded.

v_gene: TRBV20-1; j_gene: TRBJ2-5; abundance: -; d_gene: TRBD1; CDR3aa: CSASPPLGQGLKETQYF; CDR3nt: TGCAGTGCTAGTCCGCCGTTGGGACAGGGTCTCAAAGAGACCCAGTACTTC
v_gene: TRBV5-8; j_gene: TRBJ1-1; abundance: -; d_gene: -; CDR3aa: CASSSWGRGTEAFF; CDR3nt: TGTGCCAGCAGCTCGTGGGGTCGGGGCACTGAAGCTTTCTTT
v_gene: TRBV9; j_gene: TRBJ1-1; abundance: few; d_gene: -; CDR3aa: CASSVAARATEAFF; CDR3nt: TGTGCCAGCAGCGTAGCAGCCAGGGCCACTGAAGCTTTCTTT
v_gene: TRBV4-2; j_gene: TRBJ1-1; abundance: few; d_gene: TRBD1; CDR3aa: CASSQVGQGNTEAFF; CDR3nt: TGTGCCAGCAGCCAAGTAGGACAGGGGAACACTGAAGCTTTCTTT
v_gene: TRBV28; j_gene: TRBJ2-1; abundance: -; d_gene: -; CDR3aa: CASSFPTGGLRDEQFF; CDR3nt: TGTGCCAGCAGTTTCCCCACAGGTGGCCTACGGGATGAGCAGTTCTTC
v_gene: TRBV19; j_gene: TRBJ2-3; abundance: -; d_gene: -; CDR3aa: CASSMRDSTDTQYF; CDR3nt: TGTGCCAGTAGTATGCGGGACAGCACAGATACGCAGTATTTT
v_gene: TRBV27; j_gene: TRBJ2-7; abundance: -; d_gene: TRBD1; CDR3aa: CASSWDRGYEQYF; CDR3nt: TGTGCCAGCAGTTGGGACAGGGGCTACGAGCAGTACTTC
v_gene: TRBV10-3; j_gene: TRBJ1-2; abundance: -; d_gene: TRBD1; CDR3aa: CAIGDRAPYGYTF; CDR3nt: TGTGCCATCGGGGACAGGGCTCCCTATGGCTACACCTTC
v_gene: TRBV6-4; j_gene: TRBJ2-2; abundance: -; d_gene: -; CDR3aa: CASSRGVPGELFF; CDR3nt: TGTGCCAGCTCCAGAGGGGTACCCGGGGAGCTGTTTTTT
v_gene: TRBV12-3/TRBV12-4; j_gene: TRBJ2-1; abundance: -; d_gene: TRBD2; CDR3aa: CASSVAGVNEQFF; CDR3nt: TGTGCCAGCAGTGTAGCGGGGGTTAATGAGCAGTTCTTC
v_gene: TRBV30; j_gene: TRBJ1-6; abundance: -; d_gene: -; CDR3aa: CAWNIRDNSPLHF; CDR3nt: TGTGCCTGGAATATCAGGGATAATTCACCCCTCCACTTT
v_gene: TRBV12-3/TRBV12-4; j_gene: TRBJ1-2; abundance: -; d_gene: TRBD1; CDR3aa: CASSRDSNYGYTF; CDR3nt: TGTGCCAGCAGTCGGGACAGTAACTATGGCTACACCTTC
v_gene: TRBV10-3; j_gene: TRBJ2-1; abundance: -; d_gene: -; CDR3aa: CAISESRLESPDHNEQFF; CDR3nt: TGTGCCATCAGTGAGTCGAGACTAGAGAGCCCGGACCACAATGAGCAGTTCTTC
v_gene: TRBV2; j_gene: TRBJ1-2; abundance: -; d_gene: -; CDR3aa: CASALGGTPGYTF; CDR3nt: TGTGCCAGCGCCCTTGGGGGGACTCCGGGCTACACCTTC
v_gene: TRBV27; j_gene: TRBJ1-2; abundance: -; d_gene: TRBD1; CDR3aa: CASSPYTGDYGYTF; CDR3nt: TGTGCCAGCAGTCCGTATACAGGGGACTATGGCTACACCTTC
v_gene: TRBV11-3; j_gene: TRBJ2-5; abundance: -; d_gene: -; CDR3aa: CASSLQGGEETQYF; CDR3nt: TGTGCCAGCAGCTTACAAGGTGGGGAAGAGACCCAGTACTTC
v_gene: TRBV5-4; j_gene: TRBJ1-5; abundance: -; d_gene: -; CDR3aa: CASSLWGKSQPQHF; CDR3nt: TGTGCCAGCAGCTTGTGGGGTAAGAGTCAGCCCCAGCATTTT
v_gene: TRBV19; j_gene: TRBJ2-7; abundance: -; d_gene: TRBD2; CDR3aa: CASSIMAGGPSDAYEQYF; CDR3nt: TGTGCCAGTAGTATAATGGCGGGAGGGCCGAGTGACGCCTACGAGCAGTACTTC
v_gene: TRBV7-2; j_gene: TRBJ1-1; abundance: few; d_gene: TRBD1; CDR3aa: CASSSDRQGLYEAFF; CDR3nt: TGTGCCAGCAGCTCAGACAGACAGGGTCTGTATGAAGCTTTCTTT
v_gene: TRBV7-2; j_gene: TRBJ1-1; abundance: -; d_gene: -; CDR3aa: CATGLQRNTEAFF; CDR3nt: TGTGCCACCGGACTTCAAAGGAACACTGAAGCTTTCTTT
v_gene: TRBV14; j_gene: TRBJ1-1; abundance: once; d_gene: TRBD1; CDR3aa: CASSQLGQTLNTEAFF; CDR3nt: TGTGCCAGCAGCCAGTTGGGACAGACCCTGAACACTGAAGCTTTCTTT
v_gene: TRBV20-1; j_gene: TRBJ2-5; abundance: -; d_gene: -; CDR3aa: CSARDPGIQETQYF; CDR3nt: TGCAGTGCTAGAGATCCGGGGATCCAAGAGACCCAGTACTTC
v_gene: TRBV24-1; j_gene: TRBJ1-2; abundance: -; d_gene: -; CDR3aa: CATSDLRGNGYTF; CDR3nt: TGTGCCACCAGTGATTTGCGGGGGAATGGCTACACCTTC
v_gene: TRBV6-2/TRBV6-3; j_gene: TRBJ2-7; abundance: few; d_gene: -; CDR3aa: CASSQAIREQYF; CDR3nt: TGTGCCAGCAGCCAAGCAATACGGGAGCAGTACTTC
v_gene: TRBV24-1; j_gene: TRBJ2-3; abundance: few; d_gene: -; CDR3aa: CATSEPSGTDTQYF; CDR3nt: TGTGCCACCAGTGAGCCCAGCGGCACAGATACGCAGTATTTT
v_gene: TRBV6-2/TRBV6-3; j_gene: TRBJ2-7; abundance: once; d_gene: -; CDR3aa: CASSYRPPAYEQYF; CDR3nt: TGTGCCAGCAGTTACCGGCCACCGGCCTACGAGCAGTACTTC
v_gene: TRBV15; j_gene: TRBJ2-1; abundance: -; d_gene: -; CDR3aa: CATSRVRYEQFF; CDR3nt: TGTGCCACCAGCAGAGTGAGATATGAGCAGTTCTTC
v_gene: TRBV7-2; j_gene: TRBJ2-3; abundance: -; d_gene: -; CDR3aa: CASSSRQYTDTQYF; CDR3nt: TGTGCCAGCAGCTCCCGGCAGTACACAGATACGCAGTATTTT
v_gene: TRBV6-9; j_gene: TRBJ2-7; abundance: -; d_gene: TRBD1; CDR3aa: CASSYQRQGLYEQYF; CDR3nt: TGTGCCAGCAGTTATCAGCGACAGGGTCTATACGAGCAGTACTTC
v_gene: TRBV11-2; j_gene: TRBJ1-2; abundance: -; d_gene: TRBD1; CDR3aa: CASSSIQGTIKTNYGYTF; CDR3nt: TGTGCCAGCAGCTCTATACAGGGGACCATAAAAACTAACTATGGCTACACCTTC
v_gene: TRBV25-1; j_gene: TRBJ2-3; abundance: -; d_gene: -; CDR3aa: CASSVTRDTQYF; CDR3nt: TGTGCCAGCAGTGTAACAAGAGATACGCAGTATTTT
v_gene: TRBV11-2; j_gene: TRBJ1-2; abundance: -; d_gene: -; CDR3aa: CASSLTPPLGYANYGYTF; CDR3nt: TGTGCCAGCAGCTTAACCCCCCCTTTAGGATATGCTAACTATGGCTACACCTTC
v_gene: TRBV15; j_gene: TRBJ1-2; abundance: -; d_gene: -; CDR3aa: CATSRDRQGHYGYTF; CDR3nt: TGTGCCACCAGCAGAGATCGGCAGGGACACTATGGCTACACCTTC
v_gene: TRBV10-3; j_gene: TRBJ1-2; abundance: few; d_gene: -; CDR3aa: CAISSQADYGYTF; CDR3nt: TGTGCCATCAGTTCACAGGCCGACTATGGCTACACCTTC
v_gene: TRBV28; j_gene: TRBJ2-7; abundance: -; d_gene: TRBD1; CDR3aa: CASIRDRGHEQYF; CDR3nt: TGTGCCAGCATCCGGGACAGGGGCCACGAGCAGTACTTC
v_gene: TRBV5-6; j_gene: TRBJ1-2; abundance: -; d_gene: TRBD1; CDR3aa: CASSLGTGVGYTF; CDR3nt: TGTGCCAGCAGCTTAGGGACAGGGGTCGGCTACACCTTC
v_gene: TRBV7-2; j_gene: TRBJ1-1; abundance: few; d_gene: -; CDR3aa: CASSPAARQPEAFF; CDR3nt: TGTGCCAGCAGCCCGGCCGCCCGACAACCTGAAGCTTTCTTT
v_gene: TRBV28; j_gene: TRBJ1-1; abundance: -; d_gene: -; CDR3aa: CASSRAGDGAPAFF; CDR3nt: TGTGCCAGCAGTAGGGCGGGGGACGGCGCCCCAGCTTTCTTT
v_gene: TRBV7-9; j_gene: TRBJ2-5; abundance: -; d_gene: -; CDR3aa: CASSPGRTVKETQYF; CDR3nt: TGTGCCAGCAGCCCAGGGAGGACAGTAAAAGAGACCCAGTACTTC
v_gene: TRBV5-8; j_gene: TRBJ2-3; abundance: once; d_gene: -; CDR3aa: CASRRTSSDTQYF; CDR3nt: TGTGCCAGCAGAAGGACCTCTTCAGATACGCAGTATTTT
v_gene: TRBV15; j_gene: TRBJ2-1; abundance: -; d_gene: -; CDR3aa: CATGRSGSYNEQFF; CDR3nt: TGTGCCACCGGTCGCTCCGGGTCCTACAATGAGCAGTTCTTC
v_gene: TRBV7-8; j_gene: TRBJ1-1; abundance: few; d_gene: -; CDR3aa: CASSFSALTEAFF; CDR3nt: TGTGCCAGCAGCTTTTCGGCCCTCACTGAAGCTTTCTTT
v_gene: TRBV6-5; j_gene: TRBJ1-2; abundance: few; d_gene: -; CDR3aa: CASSSEGDGYTF; CDR3nt: TGTGCCAGCAGTTCGGAAGGAGATGGCTACACCTTC
v_gene: TRBV20-1; j_gene: TRBJ1-2; abundance: -; d_gene: -; CDR3aa: CSARPRGWGYTF; CDR3nt: TGCAGTGCTAGGCCGAGGGGGTGGGGCTACACCTTC
v_gene: TRBV20-1; j_gene: TRBJ1-1; abundance: -; d_gene: -; CDR3aa: CSARGQGAEAFF; CDR3nt: TGCAGTGCTAGGGGACAAGGGGCTGAAGCTTTCTTT
v_gene: TRBV28; j_gene: TRBJ1-2; abundance: once; d_gene: -; CDR3aa: CASSPTGHSYGYTF; CDR3nt: TGTGCCAGCAGTCCCACGGGACATAGCTATGGCTACACCTTC
v_gene: TRBV7-9; j_gene: TRBJ1-2; abundance: -; d_gene: TRBD1; CDR3aa: CASSSGQGFYGYTF; CDR3nt: TGTGCCAGCAGCTCTGGACAGGGCTTCTATGGCTACACCTTC
v_gene: TRBV20-1; j_gene: TRBJ2-1; abundance: -; d_gene: -; CDR3aa: CSARSTLLHEQFF; CDR3nt: TGCAGTGCTAGGTCTACTTTGCTCCATGAGCAGTTCTTC
v_gene: TRBV19; j_gene: TRBJ1-5; abundance: -; d_gene: -; CDR3aa: CASTPLGGNQPQHF; CDR3nt: TGTGCCAGTACCCCACTGGGTGGCAATCAGCCCCAGCATTTT
v_gene: TRBV12-3/TRBV12-4; j_gene: TRBJ1-2; abundance: few; d_gene: TRBD1; CDR3aa: CASTPTGTDGYTF; CDR3nt: TGTGCCAGCACCCCGACAGGGACGGACGGCTACACCTTC
v_gene: TRBV15; j_gene: TRBJ2-2; abundance: few; d_gene: -; CDR3aa: CATSTGTLNTGELFF; CDR3nt: TGTGCCACCAGCACCGGGACACTGAACACCGGGGAGCTGTTTTTT
v_gene: TRBV7-9; j_gene: TRBJ2-2; abundance: few; d_gene: -; CDR3aa: CASSLSPTGELFF; CDR3nt: TGTGCCAGCAGCCTTTCCCCTACCGGGGAGCTGTTTTTT
v_gene: TRBV18; j_gene: TRBJ1-5; abundance: -; d_gene: -; CDR3aa: CASSSGGDQPQHF; CDR3nt: TGTGCCAGCTCGTCTGGGGGGGATCAGCCCCAGCATTTT
v_gene: TRBV6-1; j_gene: TRBJ1-2; abundance: -; d_gene: TRBD1; CDR3aa: CASSQTGGGGYTF; CDR3nt: TGTGCCAGCAGTCAAACAGGGGGCGGGGGCTACACCTTC
v_gene: TRBV4-2; j_gene: TRBJ1-2; abundance: -; d_gene: -; CDR3aa: CASSRLFGSPNYGYTF; CDR3nt: TGTGCCAGCAGCCGACTTTTCGGGAGCCCTAACTATGGCTACACCTTC
v_gene: TRBV6-1; j_gene: TRBJ1-5; abundance: -; d_gene: TRBD1; CDR3aa: CASRDRDQPQHF; CDR3nt: TGTGCCAGCCGGGACAGGGATCAGCCCCAGCATTTT
v_gene: TRBV14; j_gene: TRBJ2-1; abundance: -; d_gene: -; CDR3aa: CASSQQVAIVNEQFF; CDR3nt: TGTGCCAGCAGCCAACAGGTAGCGATTGTGAATGAGCAGTTCTTC
v_gene: TRBV5-4; j_gene: TRBJ2-7; abundance: -; d_gene: -; CDR3aa: CASSQRALIGDEQYF; CDR3nt: TGTGCCAGCAGCCAGCGGGCTTTGATCGGGGACGAGCAGTACTTC